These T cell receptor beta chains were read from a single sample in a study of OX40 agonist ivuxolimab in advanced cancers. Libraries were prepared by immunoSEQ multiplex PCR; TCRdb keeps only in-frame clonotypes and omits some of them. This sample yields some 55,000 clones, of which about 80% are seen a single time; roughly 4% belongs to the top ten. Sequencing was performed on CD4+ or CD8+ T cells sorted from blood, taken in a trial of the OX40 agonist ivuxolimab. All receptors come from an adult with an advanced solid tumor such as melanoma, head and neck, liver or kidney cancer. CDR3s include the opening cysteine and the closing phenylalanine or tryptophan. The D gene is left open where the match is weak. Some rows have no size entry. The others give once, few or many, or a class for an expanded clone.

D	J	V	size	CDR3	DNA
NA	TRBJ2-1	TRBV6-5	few	CASSFGSNYNEQFF	TGTGCCAGCAGTTTCGGGAGTAACTACAATGAGCAGTTCTTC
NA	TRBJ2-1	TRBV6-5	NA	CASSYDWGEQFF	TGTGCCAGCAGTTACGATTGGGGTGAGCAGTTCTTC
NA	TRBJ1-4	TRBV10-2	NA	CASMDPGGEKLFF	TGCGCCAGCATGGACCCCGGGGGGGAAAAACTGTTTTTT
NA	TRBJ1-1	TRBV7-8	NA	CASSLEVEAFF	TGTGCCAGCAGCCTTGAAGTTGAAGCTTTCTTT
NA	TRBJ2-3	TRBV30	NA	CAWSRGTDTQYF	TGTGCCTGGAGTAGAGGGACAGATACGCAGTATTTT
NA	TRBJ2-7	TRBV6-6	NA	CASSYSGQPYEQYF	TGTGCCAGCAGTTACTCCGGACAGCCCTACGAGCAGTACTTC
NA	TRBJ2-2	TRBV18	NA	CASSPVAGDTGELFF	TGTGCCAGCTCACCAGTGGCAGGGGACACCGGGGAGCTGTTTTTT
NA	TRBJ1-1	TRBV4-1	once	CASSQWEGGEKAFF	TGCGCCAGCAGCCAGTGGGAGGGTGGCGAAAAAGCTTTCTTT
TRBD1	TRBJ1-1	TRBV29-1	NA	CSVKLGQGNTEAFF	TGCAGCGTTAAATTGGGACAGGGGAACACTGAAGCTTTCTTT
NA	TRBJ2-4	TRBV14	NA	CASSQGGAVIQYF	TGTGCCAGCAGCCAAGGGGGCGCGGTCATTCAGTACTTC
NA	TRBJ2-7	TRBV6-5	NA	CASSYGGGRYEQYF	TGTGCCAGCAGTTACGGGGGAGGTCGGTACGAGCAGTACTTC
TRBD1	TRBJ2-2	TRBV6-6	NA	CASSGTGIRSTGELFF	TGTGCCAGCAGCGGGACAGGGATTAGAAGCACCGGGGAGCTGTTTTTT
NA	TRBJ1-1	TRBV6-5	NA	CASSPNTPNTEAFF	TGTGCCAGCAGCCCCAATACACCGAACACTGAAGCTTTCTTT
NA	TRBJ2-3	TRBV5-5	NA	CASSLERGADTQYF	TGTGCCAGCAGCTTGGAAAGGGGGGCGGATACGCAGTATTTT
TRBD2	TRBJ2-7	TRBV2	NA	CASSENRAGGSEQYF	TGTGCCAGCAGTGAAAACCGAGCGGGAGGATCCGAGCAGTACTTC
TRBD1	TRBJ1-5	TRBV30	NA	CAWSPGQGGNQPQHF	TGTGCCTGGAGCCCCGGACAGGGAGGCAATCAGCCCCAGCATTTT
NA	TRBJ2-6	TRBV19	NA	CASSGLGSGANVLTF	TGTGCCAGTAGTGGGCTAGGCTCTGGGGCCAACGTCCTGACTTTC
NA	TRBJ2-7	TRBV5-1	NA	CASSLDYNYEQYF	TGCGCCAGCAGCTTGGACTATAACTACGAGCAGTACTTC
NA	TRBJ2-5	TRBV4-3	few	CASSQNTGGGLETQYF	TGCGCCAGCAGCCAAAACACTGGGGGGGGCTTGGAGACCCAGTACTTC
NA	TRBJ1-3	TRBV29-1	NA	CSVGFSGNTIYF	TGCAGCGTCGGATTCTCTGGAAACACCATATATTTT
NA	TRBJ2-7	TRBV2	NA	CASSAGTPRYEQYF	TGTGCCAGCAGTGCCGGGACACCTCGATACGAGCAGTACTTC
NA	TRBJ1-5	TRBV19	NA	CASSIAGIWQPQHF	TGTGCCAGTAGTATAGCTGGGATATGGCAGCCCCAGCATTTT
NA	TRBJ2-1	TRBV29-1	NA	CSVGLSSYNEQFF	TGCAGCGTCGGACTAAGCTCCTACAATGAGCAGTTCTTC
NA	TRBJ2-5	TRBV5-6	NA	CASSLFSGEDWWETQYF	TGTGCCAGCAGCTTGTTCTCGGGGGAGGATTGGTGGGAGACCCAGTACTTC
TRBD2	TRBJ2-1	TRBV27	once	CASGGGRGRTYNEQFF	TGTGCCAGCGGGGGGGGACGAGGGAGGACCTACAATGAGCAGTTCTTC
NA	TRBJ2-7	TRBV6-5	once	CASSPQGFTYEQYF	TGTGCCAGCAGTCCTCAGGGGTTCACCTACGAGCAGTACTTC
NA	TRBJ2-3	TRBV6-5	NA	CASSLDGSTTDTQYF	TGTGCCAGCAGTTTAGACGGGAGCACGACAGATACGCAGTATTTT
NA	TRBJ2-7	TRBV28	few	CASSFRAYSYEQYF	TGTGCCAGCAGTTTCCGGGCCTACTCCTACGAGCAGTACTTC
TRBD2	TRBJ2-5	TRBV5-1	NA	CASRSSGQETQYF	TGCGCCAGCAGGTCTAGCGGACAAGAGACCCAGTACTTC
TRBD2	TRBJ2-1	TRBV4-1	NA	CASSQDPSGGAYNEQFF	TGCGCCAGCAGCCAAGATCCTAGCGGGGGGGCCTACAATGAGCAGTTCTTC
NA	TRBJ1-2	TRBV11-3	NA	CASSLDQKNYGYTF	TGTGCCAGCAGCTTAGATCAGAAAAACTATGGCTACACCTTC
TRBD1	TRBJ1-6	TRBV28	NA	CASSLDRGNLPLHF	TGTGCCAGCAGTTTGGACAGGGGAAATTTACCCCTCCACTTT
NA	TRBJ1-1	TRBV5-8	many	CASSLDRVNTEAFF	TGTGCCAGCAGCTTGGACAGAGTGAACACTGAAGCTTTCTTT
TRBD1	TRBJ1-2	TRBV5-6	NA	CASINRGYGYTF	TGTGCCAGCATCAACAGGGGCTATGGCTACACCTTC
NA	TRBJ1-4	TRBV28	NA	CASSLQTNEKLFF	TGTGCCAGCAGTTTACAGACAAATGAAAAACTGTTTTTT
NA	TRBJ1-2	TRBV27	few	CASSLRGGYGYTF	TGTGCCAGCAGTTTAAGGGGCGGCTATGGCTACACCTTC
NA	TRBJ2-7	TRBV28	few	CASSKREQYF	TGTGCCAGCAGCAAGCGCGAGCAGTACTTC
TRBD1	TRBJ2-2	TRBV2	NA	CASSENRGKGGELFF	TGTGCCAGCAGTGAGAACAGGGGGAAGGGCGGGGAGCTGTTTTTT
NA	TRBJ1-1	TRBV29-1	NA	CSVEDPRRTEAFF	TGCAGCGTTGAAGATCCCCGGAGGACTGAAGCTTTCTTT
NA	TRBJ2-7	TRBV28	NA	CASVRQGGTYEQYF	TGTGCCAGTGTTAGACAGGGAGGTACCTACGAGCAGTACTTC
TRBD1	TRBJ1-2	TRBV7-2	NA	CASSLGTAIYGYTF	TGTGCCAGCAGCTTGGGGACAGCAATCTATGGCTACACCTTC
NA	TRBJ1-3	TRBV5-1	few	CASSLARGAGPGNTIYF	TGCGCCAGCAGCTTGGCCCGGGGGGCTGGCCCTGGAAACACCATATATTTT
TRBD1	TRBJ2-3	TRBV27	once	CASSPSTGGADTQYF	TGTGCCAGCAGCCCCTCGACAGGGGGAGCAGATACGCAGTATTTT
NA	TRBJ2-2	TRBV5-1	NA	CASSLVPGVGTGELFF	TGCGCCAGCAGCTTGGTCCCGGGGGTGGGCACCGGGGAGCTGTTTTTT
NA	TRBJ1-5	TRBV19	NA	CASTLQGAQPQHF	TGTGCCAGTACCCTCCAGGGAGCTCAACCCCAGCATTTT
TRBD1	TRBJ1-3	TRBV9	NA	CASSPRQGPGNTIYF	TGTGCCAGCAGCCCTAGACAGGGGCCTGGAAACACCATATATTTT
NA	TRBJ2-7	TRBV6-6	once	CASTSDSYEQYF	TGTGCCAGCACGTCAGACTCCTACGAGCAGTACTTC
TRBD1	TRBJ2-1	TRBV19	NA	CASNPSRTGIGNEQFF	TGTGCCAGTAACCCCTCCAGGACAGGGATCGGAAATGAGCAGTTCTTC
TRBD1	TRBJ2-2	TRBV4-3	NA	CASSQTGITGELFF	TGCGCCAGCAGCCAGACAGGGATCACCGGGGAGCTGTTTTTT
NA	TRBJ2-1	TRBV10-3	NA	CAISITMRGYNEQFF	TGTGCCATCAGTATTACGATGAGGGGCTACAATGAGCAGTTCTTC
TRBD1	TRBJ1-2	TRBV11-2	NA	CASSLMGTGNYGYTF	TGTGCCAGCAGCTTAATGGGGACAGGGAACTATGGCTACACCTTC
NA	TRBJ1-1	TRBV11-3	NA	CASRLSENTEAFF	TGTGCCAGCAGATTATCAGAGAACACTGAAGCTTTCTTT
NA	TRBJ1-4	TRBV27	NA	CASSLLQGSGEKLFF	TGTGCCAGCAGTTTACTCCAAGGGAGTGGGGAAAAACTGTTTTTT
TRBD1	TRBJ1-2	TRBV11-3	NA	CASSNGQGRDGYTF	TGTGCCAGCAGCAACGGACAGGGGAGGGATGGCTACACCTTC
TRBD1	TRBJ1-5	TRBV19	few	CASSITGGVNNQPQHF	TGTGCCAGTAGTATTACAGGGGGCGTGAACAATCAGCCCCAGCATTTT
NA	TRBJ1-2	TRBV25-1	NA	CASSGNFASGYTF	TGTGCCAGCAGTGGCAACTTCGCTAGTGGCTACACCTTC
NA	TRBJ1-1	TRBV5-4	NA	CASSPRESEAFF	TGTGCCAGCAGCCCCAGGGAATCCGAAGCTTTCTTT